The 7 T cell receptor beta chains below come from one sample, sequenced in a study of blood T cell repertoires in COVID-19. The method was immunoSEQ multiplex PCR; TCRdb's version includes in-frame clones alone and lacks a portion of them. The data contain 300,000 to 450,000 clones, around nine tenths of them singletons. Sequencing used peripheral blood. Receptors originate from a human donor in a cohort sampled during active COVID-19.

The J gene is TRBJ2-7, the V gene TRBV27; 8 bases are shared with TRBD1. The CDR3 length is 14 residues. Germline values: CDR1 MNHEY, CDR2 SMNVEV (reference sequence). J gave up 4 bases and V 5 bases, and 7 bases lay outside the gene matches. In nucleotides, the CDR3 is TGTGCCAGCAGTATCCGACAGGGGAGGTACGAGCAGTACTTC. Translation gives CASSIRQGRYEQYF.

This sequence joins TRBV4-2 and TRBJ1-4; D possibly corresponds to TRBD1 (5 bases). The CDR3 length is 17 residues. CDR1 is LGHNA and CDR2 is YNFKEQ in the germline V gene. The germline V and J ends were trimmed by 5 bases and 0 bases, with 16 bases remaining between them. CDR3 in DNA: TGTGCCAGCAGCGAAAAGCAGGGCGCTGCAACTAATGAAAAACTGTTTTTT. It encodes CASSEKQGAATNEKLFF.

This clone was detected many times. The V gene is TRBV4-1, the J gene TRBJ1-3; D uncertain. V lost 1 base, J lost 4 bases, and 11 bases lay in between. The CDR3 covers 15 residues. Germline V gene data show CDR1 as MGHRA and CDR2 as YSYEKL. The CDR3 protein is CASSQGRIDGNTIYF. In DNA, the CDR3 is TGCGCCAGCAGCCAAGGGCGGATCGACGGAAACACCATATATTTT.

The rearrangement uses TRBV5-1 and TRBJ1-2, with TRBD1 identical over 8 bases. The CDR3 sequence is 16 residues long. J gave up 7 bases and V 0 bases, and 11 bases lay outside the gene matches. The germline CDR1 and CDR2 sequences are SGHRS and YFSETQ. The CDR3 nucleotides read TGCGCCAGCAGCTTGGGAGCCTCAGGGGGCGCACGTGGCTACACCTTC. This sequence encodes CASSLGASGGARGYTF. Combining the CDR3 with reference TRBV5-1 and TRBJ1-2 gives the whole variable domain KAGVTQTPRYLIKTRGQQVTLSCSPISGHRSVSWYQQTPGQGLQFLFEYFSETQRNKGNFPGRFSGRQFSNSRSEMNVSTLELGDSALYLCASSLGASGGARGYTFGSGTRLTVV.

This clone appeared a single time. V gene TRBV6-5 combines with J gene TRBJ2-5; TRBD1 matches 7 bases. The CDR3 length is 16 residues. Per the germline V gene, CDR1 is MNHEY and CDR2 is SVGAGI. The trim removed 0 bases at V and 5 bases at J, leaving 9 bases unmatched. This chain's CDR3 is CASSYSVTGAGETQYF. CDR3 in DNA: TGTGCCAGCAGTTACTCGGTAACAGGGGCTGGGGAGACCCAGTACTTC.

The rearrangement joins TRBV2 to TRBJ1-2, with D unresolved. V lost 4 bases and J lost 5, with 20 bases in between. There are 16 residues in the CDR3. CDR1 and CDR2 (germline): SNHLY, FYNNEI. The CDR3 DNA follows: TGTGCCAGCAGTGGACGAAAAGCGGACGGACTTTATGGCTACACCTTC. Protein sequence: CASSGRKADGLYGYTF.

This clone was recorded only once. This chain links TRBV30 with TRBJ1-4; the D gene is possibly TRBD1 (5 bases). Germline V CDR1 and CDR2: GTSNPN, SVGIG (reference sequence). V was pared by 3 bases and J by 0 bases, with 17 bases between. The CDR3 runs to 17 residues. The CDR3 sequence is CAWSNPRASATNEKLFF. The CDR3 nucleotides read TGTGCCTGGAGCAACCCCAGGGCGTCTGCAACTAATGAAAAACTGTTTTTT.